Below, 17 T cell receptor beta chains from the same sample are listed, as sequenced in a study of T cells after yellow fever vaccination. TCRdb fed the 5' RACE reads into MiXCR, producing one record per CDR3 protein. The data show 300,000 to 450,000 distinct CDR3 sequences, with roughly 8.4% seen just once and approximately 16% held by the top ten. The specimen comprised PBMCs, sampled roughly 45 days after the first yellow fever vaccination. These receptors were obtained from a man in his late teens or twenties who received the YFV17D yellow fever vaccine.

A few counts support this clonotype. V gene TRBV5-1 combines with J gene TRBJ2-7, with a tentative D call TRBD2 (6 bases). CDR3 length equals 13 residues. V lost 5 bases and J lost 5, with 14 bases in between. Germline-derived CDR1 and CDR2 are SGHRS and YFSETQ. The CDR3 region is CASSPWGVHEQYV. CDR3 nucleotides: TGCGCCAGCAGTCCTTGGGGGGTCCACGAGCAGTACGTC.

Turning to this clonotype: One end of the junction is discordant with germline, which a read error may explain. The chain links TRBV15 to TRBJ2-2; either TRBD1 or TRBD2 may supply D (5 bases each). This CDR3 spans 13 amino acids. The germline CDR1 and CDR2 sequences are LNHNV and YYDKDF (reference sequence). CDR3 sequence reads: CATSGAEHRGAVF. CDR3 in DNA: TGTGCCACCAGCGGGGCGGAACACCGGGGAGCTGTTTTT.

This clonotype has more than one count but fewer than ten. This chain links TRBV20-1 with TRBJ1-2; 8 bases line up with TRBD1. The CDR3 totals 15 residues. Germline CDR1 DFQATT, CDR2 SNEGSKA (reference sequence). V lost 0 bases to trimming and J lost 8 bases; unmatched junction nucleotides: 11. In DNA form, the CDR3 reads TGCAGTGCTAGAGATGAGACCCAGGGGGCGGGAGGCTACACCTTC. Amino acids: CSARDETQGAGGYTF.

This clonotype was detected only a few times. This chain joins TRBV24-1 and TRBJ2-1, with a possible D match to TRBD1 (7 bases). The CDR3 length is 15 residues. V lost 1 base and J 7 bases, leaving 13 bases between the germline ends. The V gene's germline CDR1 is KGHDR and CDR2 SFDVKD. CDR3 sequence (DNA): TGTGCCACCAGTGATTTAGTCAGGGGGAGGAATGAGCAGTTCTTC. This translates into CATSDLVRGRNEQFF.

The genes are TRBV7-2 and TRBJ2-1; D possibly corresponds to TRBD2 (6 bases). Germline CDR1 SGHTA, CDR2 FQGNSA. CDR3 size: 14 residues. V shed 4 bases and J shed 4 bases, with 11 bases lying between them. CDR3 protein: CASSYGGAYNEQFF. The CDR3 DNA reads as TGTGCCAGCAGCTACGGCGGGGCGTACAATGAGCAGTTCTTC. Together with reference TRBV7-2 and TRBJ2-1, the CDR3 gives the full variable domain: GAGVSQSPSNKVTEKGKDVELRCDPISGHTALYWYRQSLGQGLEFLIYFQGNSAPDKSGLPSDRFSAERTGGSVSTLTIQRTQQEDSAVYLCASSYGGAYNEQFFGPGTRLTVL.

The chain couples TRBV20-1 to TRBJ2-7; 7 positions match TRBD1. The trim removed 6 bases at V and 0 bases at J, leaving 8 bases unmatched. The CDR3 spans 14 residues. Germline CDR1 and CDR2: DFQATT and SNEGSKA (reference sequence). The CDR3 coding sequence is TGCAGTGCAGAACAGGGGCTTGCCTCCTACGAGCAGTACTTC. Its protein product is CSAEQGLASYEQYF.

This clonotype was observed a few times. This sequence joins TRBV27 and TRBJ1-4; 9 bases align to TRBD1. Germline lookup yields CDR1 MNHEY and CDR2 SMNVEV (reference sequence). This CDR3 is 15 amino acids long. V trimming: 4 bases; J trimming: 4 bases; junction bases outside the gene matches: 4. The CDR3 sequence: CASSSQGAHNEKLFF. The CDR3 DNA reads TGTGCCAGCAGTTCACAGGGGGCTCATAATGAAAAACTGTTTTTT. Full variable domain (rest looked up from reference TRBV27 and TRBJ1-4): EAQVTQNPRYLITVTGKKLTVTCSQNMNHEYMSWYRQDPGLGLRQIYYSMNVEVTDKGDVPEGYKVSRKEKRNFPLILESPSPNQTSLYFCASSSQGAHNEKLFFGSGTQLSVL.

The chain links TRBV20-1 to TRBJ2-7; the match to TRBD1 covers 10 bases. The CDR3 extends over 14 amino acids. Germline trimming cut 5 bases from V and 0 bases from J; bases unmatched to any gene: 4. CDR1 is DFQATT, CDR2 SNEGSKA, per germline (reference sequence). The CDR3 region is CSADRGLPSYEQYV. The CDR3 DNA reads as TGCAGTGCTGACAGGGGGCTGCCCTCCTACGAGCAGTACGTC.

The sample holds a few counts of this clonotype. The chain has TRBV18 and TRBJ2-5, with D perhaps assigned TRBD1 or TRBD2 (6 bases each). From germline, CDR1 is KGHSH and CDR2 LQKENI. The CDR3 consists of 15 residues. The V end lost 2 bases, the J end lost 4 bases, and 14 bases lay between the germline ends. The CDR3 region has the DNA TGTGCCAGCTCACCATCGGTACGGGGGCCAGAGACCCAGTACTTC. It encodes CASSPSVRGPETQYF.

This clonotype was counted a few times. The chain joins TRBV21-1 to TRBJ2-3; the D segment call TRBD1 is taken from the table without a DNA check. TRBV21-1 corresponds to a pseudogene. This CDR3 region has 14 residues. CDR3 nucleotide sequence: TGTGCCAGCAGCATGTTGACAGGCACAGATACGCAGTATTTT. Protein product: CASSMLTGTDTQYF.

Many counts were recorded for this clonotype. This chain links TRBV7-2 with TRBJ1-2, with D tentatively TRBD1 (5 bases). Germline-derived CDR1 and CDR2 are SGHTA and FQGNSA. There are 12 residues in the CDR3. Deletions cut 6 bases from V and 2 bases from J, with 7 bases between. The chain's CDR3 is CASRGQNYGYTF. In DNA form, the CDR3 reads TGTGCCAGCAGGGGGCAAAACTATGGCTACACCTTC.

The chain uses TRBV5-1 and TRBJ2-5, with D possibly TRBD1 on 5 matching bases. This CDR3 is 12 amino acids long. Per germline, CDR1 SGHRS and CDR2 YFSETQ. Trimming removed 4 bases at V and 3 bases at J, with 7 bases between. The CDR3 is CASSQTEETQYF. The DNA for the CDR3 is TGCGCCAGCAGCCAGACAGAAGAGACCCAGTACTTC.

This clonotype appeared a few times. The chain recombines TRBV4-3 with TRBJ2-7; 8 bases fit TRBD2. CDR1 and CDR2 (germline): LGHNA, YSLEER. Germline trimming cut 2 bases from V and 1 base from J; bases unmatched to any gene: 4. This CDR3 is built from 15 residues. CDR3 DNA sequence: TGCGCCAGCAGCCAATCGGCTAGCGGGTCCTACGAGCAGTACTTC. It yields the protein CASSQSASGSYEQYF.

The table lists this clonotype with many counts. This chain uses TRBV3-1 with TRBJ2-1; TRBD2 aligns across 9 bases. Germline CDR1 LGHDT, CDR2 YNNKEL (reference sequence). CDR3 length equals 16 residues. V was clipped by 3 bases and J by 0 bases; unmatched bases: 3. Written as DNA, the CDR3 is TGTGCCAGCAGCCACCGCGGGGGGGCCTCCTACAATGAGCAGTTCTTC. It specifies CASSHRGGASYNEQFF.

This clonotype turned up a few times. The chain is built from TRBV4-3 and TRBJ2-1; TRBD1 agrees at 8 bases. This CDR3 region has 13 residues. V was clipped by 2 bases and J by 7 bases; unmatched bases: 1. Per the germline V gene, CDR1 is LGHNA and CDR2 is YSLEER. As DNA, the CDR3 is TGCGCCAGCAGCCAAAACAGGGGGAATGAGCAGTTCTTC. Encoded protein: CASSQNRGNEQFF.

The chain couples TRBV5-4 to TRBJ2-2, with D possibly called TRBD1 or TRBD2 (5 bases each). This CDR3 is 16 amino acids long. Germline-derived CDR1 and CDR2 are SGHNT and YYREEE (reference sequence). Trimming stripped 4 bases from V and 0 bases from J, with 13 bases between. CDR3 region: CASSVGRTSNTGELFF. The CDR3 DNA sequence: TGTGCCAGCAGCGTGGGACGGACTTCGAACACCGGGGAGCTGTTTTTT.

There are many counts of this clonotype. The V call is TRBV6-4, the J call TRBJ2-3; D is unclear. V was shortened by 2 bases and J by 3 bases, with 3 bases between the two germline ends. The CDR3 is made up of 12 amino acids. CDR1 and CDR2 (germline): MRHNA, SNTAGT. DNA for the CDR3: TGTGCCAGCAGTGACGTGACAGATACGCAGTATTTT. Translation gives CASSDVTDTQYF.